This is a list of T cell receptor beta chains from one sample in a study of Graves' ophthalmopathy and Graves' hyperthyroidism. TCRdb reprocessed the multiplex PCR reads with MiXCR, giving one entry per CDR3 protein. The repertoire consists of about 740,000 distinct CDR3 sequences, with approximately 40% occurring once and the leading ten covering about 40%. The sequencing input was peripheral blood. Source of these receptors: an adult man with Graves' ophthalmopathy. Each CDR3 is given with its conserved first and last residue. Fields, in order: D gene, V gene, CDR3 length, J gene, clone size, CDR3 protein, CDR3 DNA. A D gene is named only where the DNA matches it firmly. Some rows have no size entry. The others give once, few or many, or a class for an expanded clone.

-	TRBV19	13	TRBJ2-2	few	CASPSGYTGELFF	TGTGCCAGTCCCAGCGGGTACACCGGGGAGCTGTTTTTT
-	TRBV20-1	15	TRBJ2-5	-	CSAVLGGTTGETQYF	TGCAGTGCCGTCCTAGGCGGGACGACCGGGGAGACCCAGTACTTC
-	TRBV7-7	18	TRBJ1-5	many	CASSLSGDLGGGNQPQHF	TGTGCTAGCAGCTTATCAGGGGATTTGGGAGGTGGCAATCAGCCCCAGCATTTT
TRBD1	TRBV7-9	13	TRBJ2-7	-	CASRAAAGGEQYF	TGTGCCAGTAGGGCAGCGGCAGGGGGCGAGCAGTACTTC
-	TRBV24-1	16	TRBJ2-2	many	CATEGDQGLHTGELFF	TGTGCCACCGAAGGTGACCAGGGGCTTCACACCGGGGAGCTGTTTTTT
TRBD1	TRBV25-1	19	TRBJ2-7	many	CASSVRPASGTGLIYEQYF	TGTGCCAGCAGTGTCCGCCCAGCCAGTGGGACAGGGCTAATTTACGAGCAGTACTTC
-	TRBV20-1	13	TRBJ1-3	-	CSASPGLRNTIYF	TGCAGTGCTAGCCCAGGGCTGCGGAACACCATATATTTT
-	TRBV5-4	14	TRBJ2-5	few	CASSLRSSQETQYF	TGTGCCAGCAGCTTGCGGAGTTCCCAAGAGACCCAGTACTTC
-	TRBV29-1	13	TRBJ2-5	-	CSVGRAYQETQYF	TGCAGCGTTGGCCGGGCGTACCAAGAGACCCAGTACTTC
-	TRBV7-9	14	TRBJ2-7	-	CASSFSEVSDEQYF	TGTGCCAGCAGCTTTTCGGAGGTTAGCGACGAGCAGTACTTC
-	TRBV19	13	TRBJ1-1	-	CASTLNPNTEAFF	TGTGCCAGTACCCTGAACCCAAACACTGAAGCTTTCTTT
-	TRBV10-3	13	TRBJ1-2	few	CASEVNRREAGAF	TGTGCCAGCGAAGTGAACAGGAGGGAGGCGGGCGCCTTC
-	TRBV20-1	15	TRBJ1-2	-	CSARTRGPTNYGYTF	TGCAGTGCTAGGACCCGGGGCCCGACAAACTATGGCTACACCTTC
-	TRBV10-3	15	TRBJ1-5	-	CASSYGANRAQPQHF	TGTGCCAGCAGTTATGGGGCTAACAGGGCTCAGCCCCAGCATTTT
-	TRBV7-3	17	TRBJ1-1	-	CASRTRGDGPMNTEAFF	TGTGCCAGCAGAACAAGGGGGGACGGCCCCATGAACACTGAAGCTTTCTTT
TRBD1	TRBV12-3/TRBV12-4	15	TRBJ1-4	-	CASSRGQGFSEKLFF	TGTGCCAGCAGTCGAGGACAGGGTTTTAGTGAAAAACTGTTTTTT
-	TRBV19	17	TRBJ2-2	-	CASSMGAGTPNTGELFF	TGTGCCAGTAGTATGGGTGCCGGGACGCCGAACACCGGGGAGCTGTTTTTT
-	TRBV25-1	16	TRBJ2-2	once	CASSHPSLLDTGELFF	TGTGCCAGCAGTCACCCCTCCTTATTAGATACCGGGGAGCTGTTTTTT
-	TRBV7-2	15	TRBJ1-1	many	CASSLGFRENTEAFF	TGTGCCAGCAGCTTAGGTTTCCGAGAGAACACTGAAGCTTTCTTT